Here is one T cell receptor beta chain with its context. Its antigen remains unknown. This entry belongs to a study of cytomegalovirus exposure and HLA in healthy donors. Study-level findings and limits: CMV antigen specificity was confirmed in vitro for a few CMV-associated chains. Several of the most significant clusters were apparently associated with common viral pathogens in a later analysis. Productive status was seen about 90% or about 30% of the time for most TCR beta V segments in an earlier analysis.

The CDR3 has 12 residues. Germline assignment: CDR1 SEHNR and CDR2 FQNEAQ (reference sequence). Between the trimmed V and J ends, which lost 5 bases and 6 bases, there was a span of 8 bases. PCR was performed using 60 Vbeta and 13 Jbeta primers. Some clones are missing from TCRdb's copy, which holds only in-frame ones; the method was immunoSEQ multiplex PCR. Altogether nearly 110,000 clones are present, around 85% being singletons, with the ten largest covering around 2.1%. The receptor's source is a man aged 25-40 years in good health and CMV-seronegative. Sequencing was done on a sample of PBMCs. The rearrangement uses TRBV7-9 and TRBJ2-1; D possibly corresponds to TRBD2 (5 bases). CDR3 sequence reads: CASSVSANEQFF. The CDR3 nucleotides read TGTGCCAGCAGCGTTAGCGCCAATGAGCAGTTCTTC. The whole variable domain, remainder taken from reference TRBV7-9 and TRBJ2-1, is DTGVSQNPRHKITKRGQNVTFRCDPISEHNRLYWYRQTLGQGPEFLTYFQNEAQLEKSRLLSDRFSAERPKGSFSTLEIQRTEQGDSAMYLCASSVSANEQFFGPGTRLTVL.